This TCR beta chain was observed in a study of CXCR3-negative and CXCR3-positive naive CD8 T cells (dated by TCRdb to between 2018 and 2021). Looking at the study overall: In total, about 135 million TRB reads were obtained, which works out to roughly 1.5 +/- 0.3 million reads per library. Diversity and physicochemical repertoire analyses were performed on about a dozen donors pooled from two independent experiments. TRBV-TRBJ cluster analysis included naive subsets from about five donors and memory cells from 3 donors. Overall results and qualifications from the work: Similar TRBV-TRBJ usage was shown by naive CXCR3-negative and CXCR3-positive cells from the same donor, whereas distinct patterns were shown by memory cells. Freshly isolated PBMCs were used for most assays because CXCR3 expression partially decreased after cryopreservation. TRB CDR3s from CXCR3-positive naive cells showed higher hydrophobicity (lower Kidera factor 4), lower energy, and higher strength and volume indices than CXCR3-negative naive cells. Because surface CD5, which is linked to self-reactivity in mice, was comparable between the naive subsets, TCR interaction strength was also inferred from the physicochemical properties of TRB CDR3s. Both naive subsets had comparably high repertoire diversity, while memory CD8+ T cells had much lower repertoire diversity.

For each CD8+ T cell subset, flow sorting was done in triplicate, and about 300,000 cells per subset went directly into RLT lysis buffer. To keep memory contaminants out, a stringent definition of naive CD8+ T cells was applied: CD45RO-CCR7+CD27+CD95-. Peripheral blood mononuclear cells were isolated from buffy coats by standard density gradient centrifugation. A FACSAria III was used to flow-sort naive CD8+ T cells into CXCR3-negative and CXCR3-positive populations. Total RNA was extracted from sorted cells with an RNeasy Mini Kit. The reads were generated on a NextSeq 550. The Human TCR Profiling Kit (MiLaboratory) was used to make UMI-labeled 5' RACE TRB cDNA libraries. cDNA synthesis used the entire amount of extracted RNA, and PCR amplification then used the entire amount of cDNA produced. Libraries were prepared in parallel with an identical number of PCR cycles. For the original study's pipeline: With a minimum of two reads required per UMI, MIGEC and MiXCR pulled out about 50,000 +/- 10,000 unique UMI-labeled TRB cDNA molecules from each library. On average, roughly 40,000 +/- 10,000 functional in-frame TRB CDR3 nucleotide clonotypes lacking stop codons were found per library. After downsampling to 5000 UMI-labeled TRB molecules per sample, diversity metrics such as normalized Shannon-Wiener and Chao1 were calculated in VDJtools. For the central five CDR3 residues, VDJtools calculated physicochemical properties weighted by clonotype size, namely interaction energy, strength, volume and Kidera factor 4. After TCRdb reprocessed the reads, each CDR3 protein sequence was kept as one row, without DNA. In this record, the V and J calls reflect TCRdb's handling and not the investigators' own analysis. The table for this sample shows some 130,000 distinct CDR3 sequences. Of the sample, 0.59% falls within the top ten clones.

About this clonotype: The antigen it recognizes is unknown.

CDR1 and CDR2, per the germline V gene, are MDHEN and SYDVKM. From cysteine to phenylalanine, the CDR3 is 14 amino acids long. The DNA is unrecorded. The chain is made from TRBV28 and TRBJ2-2. The sample comprised naive CXCR3+ CD8+ T cells from blood. Explained via the paper, the cell subset or site label denotes: CD45RO-CCR7+CD27+CD95- naive CD8+ T cells expressing CXCR3 (TNR3+). The clonotype was recovered from a human donor in good health. Some clones in this sample may be carry-over from other donors' samples. The CDR3 amino acid sequence is: CASSFLKNTGELFF. The full variable domain, completed from the reference TRBV28 and TRBJ2-2 proteins outside the CDR3, reads DVKVTQSSRYLVKRTGEKVFLECVQDMDHENMFWYRQDPGLGLRLIYFSYDVKMKEKGDIPEGYSVSREKKERFSLILESASTNQTSMYLCASSFLKNTGELFFGEGSRLTVL.